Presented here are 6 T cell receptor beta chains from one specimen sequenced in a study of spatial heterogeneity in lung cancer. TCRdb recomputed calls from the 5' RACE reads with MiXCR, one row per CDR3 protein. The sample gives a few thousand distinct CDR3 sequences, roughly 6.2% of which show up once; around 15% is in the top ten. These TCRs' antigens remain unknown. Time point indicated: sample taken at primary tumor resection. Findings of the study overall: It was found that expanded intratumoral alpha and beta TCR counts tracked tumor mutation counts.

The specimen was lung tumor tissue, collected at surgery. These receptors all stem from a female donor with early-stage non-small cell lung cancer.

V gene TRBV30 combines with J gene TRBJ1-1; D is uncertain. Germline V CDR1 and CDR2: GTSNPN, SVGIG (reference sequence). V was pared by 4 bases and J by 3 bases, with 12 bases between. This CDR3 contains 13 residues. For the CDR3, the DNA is TGTGCCTGGACCGACGTGAGGGACACTGAAGCTTTCTTT. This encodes CAWTDVRDTEAFF.

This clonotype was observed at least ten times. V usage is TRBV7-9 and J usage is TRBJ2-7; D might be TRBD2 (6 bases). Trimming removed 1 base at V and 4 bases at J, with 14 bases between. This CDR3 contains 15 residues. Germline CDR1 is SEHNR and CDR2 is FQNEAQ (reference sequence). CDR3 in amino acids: CASSLGGAGRYEQYF. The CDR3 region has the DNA TGTGCCAGCAGCTTAGGCGGGGCCGGGCGGTACGAGCAGTACTTC.

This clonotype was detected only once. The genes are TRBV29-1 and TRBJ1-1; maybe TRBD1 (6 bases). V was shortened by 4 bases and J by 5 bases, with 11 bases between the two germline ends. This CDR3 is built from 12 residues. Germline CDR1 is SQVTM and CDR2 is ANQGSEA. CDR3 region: CSVGGLGTEAFF. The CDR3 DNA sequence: TGCAGCGTTGGGGGGCTTGGTACTGAAGCTTTCTTT.

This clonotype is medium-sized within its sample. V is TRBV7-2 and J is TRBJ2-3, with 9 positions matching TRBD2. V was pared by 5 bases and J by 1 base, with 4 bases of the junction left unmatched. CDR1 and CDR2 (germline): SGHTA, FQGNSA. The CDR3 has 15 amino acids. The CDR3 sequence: CASSPRLAGTDTQYF. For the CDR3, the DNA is TGTGCCAGCAGCCCTCGACTAGCGGGCACAGATACGCAGTATTTT.

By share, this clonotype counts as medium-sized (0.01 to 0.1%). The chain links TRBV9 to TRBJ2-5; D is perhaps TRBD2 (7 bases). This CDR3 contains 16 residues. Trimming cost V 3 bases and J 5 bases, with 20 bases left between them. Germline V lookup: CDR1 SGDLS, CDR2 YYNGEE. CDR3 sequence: CASSAGGQFHCETQYF. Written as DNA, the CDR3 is TGTGCCAGCAGCGCCGGGGGGCAATTTCATTGCGAGACCCAGTACTTC.

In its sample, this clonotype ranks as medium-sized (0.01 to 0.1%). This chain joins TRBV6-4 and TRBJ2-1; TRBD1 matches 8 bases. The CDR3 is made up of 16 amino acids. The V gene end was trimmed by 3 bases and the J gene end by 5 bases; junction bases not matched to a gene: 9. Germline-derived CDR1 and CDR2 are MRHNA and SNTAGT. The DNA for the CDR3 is TGTGCCAGCAGTGAAGATCCTGGACAGGGACACAATGAGCAGTTCTTC. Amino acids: CASSEDPGQGHNEQFF.